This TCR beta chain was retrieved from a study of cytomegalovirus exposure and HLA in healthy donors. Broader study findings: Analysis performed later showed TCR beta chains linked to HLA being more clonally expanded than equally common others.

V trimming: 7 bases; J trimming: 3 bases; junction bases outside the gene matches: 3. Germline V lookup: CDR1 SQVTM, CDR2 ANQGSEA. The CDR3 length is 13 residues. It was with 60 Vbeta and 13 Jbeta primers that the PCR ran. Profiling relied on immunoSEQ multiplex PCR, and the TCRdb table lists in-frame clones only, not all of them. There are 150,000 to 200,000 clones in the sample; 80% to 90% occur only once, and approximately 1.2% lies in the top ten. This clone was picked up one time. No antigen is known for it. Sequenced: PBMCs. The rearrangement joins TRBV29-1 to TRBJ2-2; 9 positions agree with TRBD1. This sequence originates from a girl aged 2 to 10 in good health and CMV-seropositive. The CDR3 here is CSADRGDTGELFF. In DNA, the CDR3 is TGCAGCGCTGACAGGGGGGACACCGGGGAGCTGTTTTTT.